What follows are 7 T cell receptor beta chains derived from one specimen sequenced in a study of blood T cell repertoires in COVID-19. Clones were sequenced by immunoSEQ multiplex PCR, and TCRdb holds only the in-frame ones, with some missing. This sample has approximately 100,000 clones, with 85% to 90% found just once. The sample was peripheral blood. The receptors come from a human donor with acute or convalescent COVID-19. The donor label of this sample is uncertain.

The rearrangement joins TRBV24-1 to TRBJ2-2, with D tentatively TRBD1 (5 bases). CDR1 is KGHDR and CDR2 is SFDVKD in the germline V gene. Trimming removed 3 bases from V and 1 base from J, with 14 bases in between. This CDR3 contains 17 residues. CDR3 loop: CATSDPSGSGNTGELFF. The CDR3 DNA reads as TGTGCCACCAGTGATCCCTCAGGGTCGGGGAACACCGGGGAGCTGTTTTTT.

This clone came up a few times. The rearrangement links TRBV5-4 to TRBJ2-1, with 13 positions matching TRBD2. This CDR3 contains 16 residues. Per germline, CDR1 SGHNT and CDR2 YYREEE (reference sequence). J was trimmed by 4 bases and V by 0 bases; bases with no gene match: 1. CDR3 sequence reads: CASSLGTSGGYNEQFF. The CDR3 DNA sequence: TGTGCCAGCAGCTTGGGGACTAGCGGGGGATACAATGAGCAGTTCTTC.

V gene TRBV7-9 combines with J gene TRBJ2-5; 7 nucleotides match TRBD1. CDR1 SEHNR and CDR2 FQNEAQ come from the germline V gene (reference sequence). V lost 4 bases, J lost 4 bases, and 12 bases stayed unmatched. The CDR3 has 16 amino acids. The CDR3 here is CASSSAVGGRGETQYF. The CDR3 DNA reads TGTGCCAGCAGCTCCGCCGTAGGGGGCCGGGGAGAGACCCAGTACTTC.

The CDR3 region is CASSQDRQNNSPLHF. Here the CDR3 DNA reads TGTGCCAGCAGCCAAGACAGGCAGAATAATTCACCCCTCCACTTT. The V call is TRBV3-1 (or the pseudogene TRBV3-2), the J call TRBJ1-6; D remains unclear. CDR1 is LGHDT, CDR2 YNNKEL, per germline (reference sequence). V gave up 0 bases and J gave up 5 bases, with 8 bases separating them. The CDR3 is 15 amino acids.

V and J are TRBV19 and TRBJ2-2; TRBD1 aligns across 8 bases. Germline assignment: CDR1 LNHDA and CDR2 SQIVND (reference sequence). J gave up 1 base and V 7 bases, and 2 bases lay outside the gene matches. The CDR3 is 14 residues long. The chain's CDR3 is CASTGQGNTGELFF. The CDR3 DNA reads TGTGCCAGTACCGGACAGGGGAACACCGGGGAGCTGTTTTTT. Based on the CDR3 plus reference TRBV19 and TRBJ2-2, the full variable domain is DGGITQSPKYLFRKEGQNVTLSCEQNLNHDAMYWYRQDPGQGLRLIYYSQIVNDFQKGDIAEGYSVSREKKESFPLTVTSAQKNPTAFYLCASTGQGNTGELFFGEGSRLTVL.

This chain connects TRBV24-1 to TRBJ2-1; D ambiguous. The CDR3 totals 15 residues. Trimming took 4 bases from V and 0 from J, leaving 9 bases between them. Germline assignment: CDR1 KGHDR and CDR2 SFDVKD. CDR3 region: CATSESHFSYNEQFF. The CDR3 coding sequence is TGTGCCACCAGTGAGAGTCATTTCTCCTACAATGAGCAGTTCTTC.

V is TRBV6-2 or TRBV6-3 and J is TRBJ1-6, with D maybe TRBD1 (5 bases). CDR3 length: 15 amino acids. V was trimmed by 5 bases and J by 7 bases, leaving 15 bases between them. Germline V gives CDR1 MNHEY, CDR2 SVGEGT. The CDR3, as DNA: TGTGCCAGCAGTCCGTGGGGCGACCCCAATTCACCCCTCCACTTT. Translating gives CASSPWGDPNSPLHF.